This T cell receptor (beta chain) is drawn from a study of blood T cells in healthy people across ages. The CDR3 is made up of 13 amino acids. Looked up from germline, CDR1 is SGHRS and CDR2 is YFSETQ. The V end lost 2 bases, the J end lost 8 bases, and 13 bases lay between the germline ends. Through a sample-barcoded 5' primer and a J-beta primer mix, a second PCR was run for 7 to 11 cycles. From the 5' RACE reads, TCRdb called clonotypes with MiXCR, one entry per CDR3 protein. The table records approximately 800,000 distinct CDR3 sequences, roughly 25% of them present only once. A few counts support this clonotype. The same sample was also studied in work on T cells of mothers and their children. That study reports: Around 3 million TCR beta reads per child versus over 9 million per mother.

The source material was blood. The sequence was obtained from a boy aged 10-17 years in good health. V gene TRBV5-1 combines with J gene TRBJ1-2; no clear D gene. The CDR3 region is CASSFEGSHGYTF. In DNA, the CDR3 is TGCGCCAGCAGCTTCGAGGGATCGCACGGCTACACCTTC.